Each of the 7 T cell receptor beta chains below was sequenced from the same sample in a study of blood T cell repertoires in COVID-19. The data were produced by immunoSEQ multiplex PCR, yet TCRdb's version contains in-frame clones alone and is incomplete. Of over 150,000 clones listed, about 79% are singletons. The sequencing input was peripheral blood. The receptors here all came from a human donor in a cohort sampled during active COVID-19.

This clone was observed a handful of times. The genes are TRBV5-4 and TRBJ2-5; 9 nucleotides align to TRBD2. The CDR3 has 15 residues. Germline trimming cut 3 bases from V and 4 bases from J; bases unmatched to any gene: 7. In germline, CDR1 is SGHNT, CDR2 YYREEE (reference sequence). In DNA form, the CDR3 reads TGTGCCAGCAGCTCTCGGCGGGAGGGCCTAGAGACCCAGTACTTC. This sequence encodes CASSSRREGLETQYF.

The chain uses TRBV7-2 and TRBJ1-5; 7 nucleotides align to TRBD1. The V segment lost 0 bases and the J segment 3 bases; nucleotides outside the gene matches: 2. Germline V gives CDR1 SGHTA, CDR2 FQGNSA. The length of the CDR3 is 15 residues. DNA for the CDR3: TGTGCCAGCAGCTTAGCTCAGGGGGTCAATCAGCCCCAGCATTTT. Translated, it gives CASSLAQGVNQPQHF. Full variable domain (remainder filled in from reference TRBV7-2 and TRBJ1-5): GAGVSQSPSNKVTEKGKDVELRCDPISGHTALYWYRQSLGQGLEFLIYFQGNSAPDKSGLPSDRFSAERTGGSVSTLTIQRTQQEDSAVYLCASSLAQGVNQPQHFGDGTRLSIL.

The rearrangement links TRBV5-5 to TRBJ2-2; D unclear. The ends were cut back, 6 bases at V and 5 bases at J, with 11 bases in the middle. Germline V CDR1 and CDR2: SGHKS, YYEKEE (reference sequence). CDR3 length: 13 residues. Written as DNA, the CDR3 is TGTGCCAGCACCTCCTCTTCGACCGGGGAGCTGTTTTTT. This codes for CASTSSSTGELFF.

The gene calls are TRBV7-9 and TRBJ2-5; D not certain. V was clipped by 1 base and J by 0 bases, with 12 bases between them. In germline, CDR1 is SEHNR, CDR2 FQNEAQ (reference sequence). This CDR3 spans 16 amino acids. This CDR3 reads CASSLERKAYQETQYF. The DNA for the CDR3 is TGTGCCAGCAGCTTAGAGAGGAAAGCGTACCAAGAGACCCAGTACTTC. Full variable domain (outside the CDR3, taken from reference TRBV7-9 and TRBJ2-5): DTGVSQNPRHKITKRGQNVTFRCDPISEHNRLYWYRQTLGQGPEFLTYFQNEAQLEKSRLLSDRFSAERPKGSFSTLEIQRTEQGDSAMYLCASSLERKAYQETQYFGPGTRLLVL.

The chain uses TRBV4-2 and TRBJ2-7, with D unclear. Between the trimmed V and J ends, which lost 3 bases and 4 bases, there was a span of 10 bases. The CDR3 sequence is 13 residues long. Germline V gene lookup returns CDR1 LGHNA and CDR2 YNFKEQ. CDR3 bases: TGTGCCAGCAGCCAGACACATAATTACGAGCAGTACTTC. This gives the protein CASSQTHNYEQYF.

The genes are TRBV5-1 and TRBJ2-7; the D is unclear. The CDR3 has 14 amino acids. V lost 1 base, J lost 3 bases, and 11 bases lay in between. Germline CDR1 reads SGHRS; CDR2 reads YFSETQ. The chain's CDR3 is CASSLNGEIYEQYF. The CDR3 nucleotides are TGCGCCAGCAGCTTGAATGGAGAAATCTACGAGCAGTACTTC.

The rearrangement links TRBV5-1 to TRBJ2-6; no firm D call. Per the germline V gene, CDR1 is SGHRS and CDR2 is YFSETQ. Trimming stripped 4 bases from V and 0 bases from J, with 8 bases between. The CDR3 loop spans 15 amino acids. Here the CDR3 DNA reads TGCGCCAGCAGCGTACAACACTCTGGGGCCAACGTCCTGACTTTC. Amino acids: CASSVQHSGANVLTF.